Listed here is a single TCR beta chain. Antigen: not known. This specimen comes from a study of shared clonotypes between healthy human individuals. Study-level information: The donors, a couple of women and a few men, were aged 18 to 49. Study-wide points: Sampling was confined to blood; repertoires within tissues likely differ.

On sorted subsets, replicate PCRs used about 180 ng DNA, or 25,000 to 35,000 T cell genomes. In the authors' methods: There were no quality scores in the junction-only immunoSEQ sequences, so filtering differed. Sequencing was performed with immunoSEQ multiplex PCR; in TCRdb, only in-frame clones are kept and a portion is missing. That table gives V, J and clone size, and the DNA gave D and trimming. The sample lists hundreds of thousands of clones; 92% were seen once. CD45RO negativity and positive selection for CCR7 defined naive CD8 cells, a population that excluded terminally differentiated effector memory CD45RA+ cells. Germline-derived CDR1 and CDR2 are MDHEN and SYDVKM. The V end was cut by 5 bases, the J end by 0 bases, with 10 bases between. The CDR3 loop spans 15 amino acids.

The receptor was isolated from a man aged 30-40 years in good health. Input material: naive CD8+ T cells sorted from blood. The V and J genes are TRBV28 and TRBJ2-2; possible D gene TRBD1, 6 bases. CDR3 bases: TGTGCCAGCAGTACAGGGCCCACGAACACCGGGGAGCTGTTTTTT. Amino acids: CASSTGPTNTGELFF.